This is a list of T cell receptor beta chains from one sample in a study of blood T cell repertoires in COVID-19. Some clones are missing from TCRdb's copy, which holds only in-frame ones; the method was immunoSEQ multiplex PCR. This sample has around 180,000 clones, with around 85% found just once. The specimen sequenced was peripheral blood. Every receptor here comes from a person aged 65-85 years with COVID-19, enrolled during active disease. Both conserved end residues are part of each CDR3. D genes are given only for firm matches. Size values are once, few and many counts, or a class for expanded clones, and some rows have none.

len: 13; d_gene: TRBD1; j_gene: TRBJ1-2; v_gene: TRBV5-1; abundance: few; CDR3nt: TGCGCCAGCAGCTTGGACCCACAGGGGGTCGGGACCTTC; CDR3aa: CASSLDPQGVGTF
len: 17; d_gene: -; j_gene: TRBJ1-5; v_gene: TRBV19; abundance: -; CDR3nt: TGTGCCAGTAGTATATCGCCAGGCGGGGGGGGCGGTCAGCCCCAGCATTTT; CDR3aa: CASSISPGGGGGQPQHF
len: 15; d_gene: TRBD1; j_gene: TRBJ1-6; v_gene: TRBV5-6; abundance: -; CDR3nt: TGTGCCAGCAGCCAAGCAGGGGGAGGTAATTCACCCCTCCACTTT; CDR3aa: CASSQAGGGNSPLHF
len: 15; d_gene: TRBD1; j_gene: TRBJ2-5; v_gene: TRBV11-1; abundance: once; CDR3nt: TGTGCCAGCAGCTTTTCAGGGGGCGCTGAAGAGACCCAGTACTTC; CDR3aa: CASSFSGGAEETQYF
len: 16; d_gene: TRBD1; j_gene: TRBJ1-5; v_gene: TRBV18; abundance: -; CDR3nt: TGTGCCAGCTCACCCCCGGGACAGGGAGGGATTCAGCCCCAGCATTTT; CDR3aa: CASSPPGQGGIQPQHF
len: 11; d_gene: -; j_gene: TRBJ2-1; v_gene: TRBV20-1; abundance: -; CDR3nt: TGCAGTGCTAGCAAGCCGGGGGAGCAGTTCTTC; CDR3aa: CSASKPGEQFF
len: 15; d_gene: TRBD2; j_gene: TRBJ2-3; v_gene: TRBV10-3; abundance: -; CDR3nt: TGTGCCATCAACTATAGCGGGAGAAAGACAGATACGCAGTATTTT; CDR3aa: CAINYSGRKTDTQYF
len: 15; d_gene: TRBD1; j_gene: TRBJ2-3; v_gene: TRBV6-6; abundance: -; CDR3nt: TGTGCCAGCAGTTATTCAGGGGGCGGTTCAGATACGCAGTATTTT; CDR3aa: CASSYSGGGSDTQYF
len: 21; d_gene: TRBD2; j_gene: TRBJ2-7; v_gene: TRBV9; abundance: -; CDR3nt: TGTGCCAGCAGCGTGTGGGGTATAACGGGACTAGCGGTTAAAAAGACCTACGAGCAGTACTTC; CDR3aa: CASSVWGITGLAVKKTYEQYF
len: 16; d_gene: TRBD1; j_gene: TRBJ2-1; v_gene: TRBV3-1/TRBV3-2; abundance: -; CDR3nt: TGTGCCAGCAGCCCTAGACAGGGGGCAAACTACAATGAGCAGTTCTTC; CDR3aa: CASSPRQGANYNEQFF
len: 14; d_gene: -; j_gene: TRBJ2-7; v_gene: TRBV24-1; abundance: -; CDR3nt: TGTGCCACCAGTGTTTTCGACACCATCCACGAGCAGTACTTC; CDR3aa: CATSVFDTIHEQYF
len: 15; d_gene: TRBD2; j_gene: TRBJ2-7; v_gene: TRBV19; abundance: -; CDR3nt: TGTGCCAGTAGAAACCGGGAGGGGGTGACCTACGAGCAGTACTTC; CDR3aa: CASRNREGVTYEQYF
len: 14; d_gene: -; j_gene: TRBJ1-1; v_gene: TRBV28; abundance: -; CDR3nt: TGTGCCAGCAGTTTCCGACAGGAGAACACTGAAGCTTTCTTT; CDR3aa: CASSFRQENTEAFF
len: 14; d_gene: -; j_gene: TRBJ2-1; v_gene: TRBV10-3; abundance: -; CDR3nt: TGTGCCATCAGTGAGTCGACCTTTGCGGATGAGCAGTTCTTC; CDR3aa: CAISESTFADEQFF
len: 11; d_gene: -; j_gene: TRBJ2-5; v_gene: TRBV20-1; abundance: -; CDR3nt: TGCAGTGGGGGGCAGCAAGAGACCCAGTACTTC; CDR3aa: CSGGQQETQYF
len: 17; d_gene: TRBD1; j_gene: TRBJ2-5; v_gene: TRBV6-1; abundance: -; CDR3nt: TGTGCCAGCAGTGCAAAAGGGACAGGGTACCTCCAAGAGACCCAGTACTTC; CDR3aa: CASSAKGTGYLQETQYF
len: 13; d_gene: TRBD1; j_gene: TRBJ1-3; v_gene: TRBV11-3; abundance: once; CDR3nt: TGTGCCAGCAGCCCAGACAGGGGAGGCACCATATATTTT; CDR3aa: CASSPDRGGTIYF
len: 16; d_gene: TRBD1; j_gene: TRBJ2-3; v_gene: TRBV4-1; abundance: once; CDR3nt: TGCGCCAGCAGCCTCGAGACAGGGGGATTCGCAGATACGCAGTATTTT; CDR3aa: CASSLETGGFADTQYF
len: 14; d_gene: -; j_gene: TRBJ2-7; v_gene: TRBV3-1/TRBV3-2; abundance: -; CDR3nt: TGTGCCAGCAGCCAAGGACAGAGCTCCTACGAGCAGTACTTC; CDR3aa: CASSQGQSSYEQYF
len: 15; d_gene: -; j_gene: TRBJ2-2; v_gene: TRBV10-3; abundance: once; CDR3nt: TGTGCCATCAGAGGGCAGGGCTCGAACACCGGGGAGCTGTTTTTT; CDR3aa: CAIRGQGSNTGELFF
len: 16; d_gene: TRBD1; j_gene: TRBJ1-6; v_gene: TRBV28; abundance: once; CDR3nt: TGTGCCAGCAGTTCCACCGGGACAGCTTATAATTCACCCCTCCACTTT; CDR3aa: CASSSTGTAYNSPLHF
len: 13; d_gene: -; j_gene: TRBJ1-1; v_gene: TRBV12-3/TRBV12-4; abundance: -; CDR3nt: TGTGCCAGCAGTTCCCCCCGAGGAACTGAAGCTTTCTTT; CDR3aa: CASSSPRGTEAFF
len: 15; d_gene: TRBD1; j_gene: TRBJ2-3; v_gene: TRBV6-5; abundance: -; CDR3nt: TGTGCCAGCGCCCTCCAGGGGGCCAGCACAGATACGCAGTATTTT; CDR3aa: CASALQGASTDTQYF
len: 12; d_gene: -; j_gene: TRBJ2-3; v_gene: TRBV7-2; abundance: few; CDR3nt: TGTGCCAGCAGCCCCCTCAACAATAGGAGGTATTTT; CDR3aa: CASSPLNNRRYF
len: 15; d_gene: -; j_gene: TRBJ1-5; v_gene: TRBV19; abundance: -; CDR3nt: TGTGCCAGTAAGGTGGGGGGAGGGTCTTGGGAGCCCCAGCATTTT; CDR3aa: CASKVGGGSWEPQHF
len: 14; d_gene: TRBD2; j_gene: TRBJ2-5; v_gene: TRBV19; abundance: -; CDR3nt: TGTGCCAGTAGACCCACGGGAGGAGGGGAGACCCAGTACTTC; CDR3aa: CASRPTGGGETQYF
len: 15; d_gene: TRBD2; j_gene: TRBJ2-1; v_gene: TRBV3-1/TRBV3-2; abundance: once; CDR3nt: TGTGCCAGCAGCCAGTCGCCTAGCGGGCTACATGAGCAGTTCTTC; CDR3aa: CASSQSPSGLHEQFF
len: 15; d_gene: TRBD2; j_gene: TRBJ2-7; v_gene: TRBV4-1; abundance: -; CDR3nt: TGCGCCAGCAGCCAAGGACTAGCGGGAGTCTACGAGCAGTACTTC; CDR3aa: CASSQGLAGVYEQYF
len: 15; d_gene: TRBD1; j_gene: TRBJ1-2; v_gene: TRBV13; abundance: -; CDR3nt: TGTGCCAGCAGCTCATTGGACAGGGGCCCTAGAGGCTACACCTTC; CDR3aa: CASSSLDRGPRGYTF
len: 13; d_gene: TRBD1; j_gene: TRBJ1-2; v_gene: TRBV12-3/TRBV12-4; abundance: -; CDR3nt: TGTGCCAGCAGTATACAGGGGTCACGGGGCTACACCTTC; CDR3aa: CASSIQGSRGYTF
len: 14; d_gene: -; j_gene: TRBJ1-5; v_gene: TRBV28; abundance: -; CDR3nt: TGTGCCCTCAGGTCAGCAGGGGTCAATCAGCCCCAGCATTTT; CDR3aa: CALRSAGVNQPQHF
len: 13; d_gene: -; j_gene: TRBJ2-1; v_gene: TRBV7-2; abundance: -; CDR3nt: TGTGCCAGCAGCTTACTGGGAGGGGGTGAGCAGTTCTTC; CDR3aa: CASSLLGGGEQFF
len: 14; d_gene: -; j_gene: TRBJ1-5; v_gene: TRBV5-6; abundance: few; CDR3nt: TGTGCCAGCAGCTTGGAAGGGGGAAGTCAGCCCCAGCATTTT; CDR3aa: CASSLEGGSQPQHF
len: 15; d_gene: -; j_gene: TRBJ2-1; v_gene: TRBV18; abundance: once; CDR3nt: TGTGCCAGCTCACCGGAGGGGGGGGTATACAATGAGCAGTTCTTC; CDR3aa: CASSPEGGVYNEQFF
len: 17; d_gene: TRBD1; j_gene: TRBJ1-1; v_gene: TRBV5-1; abundance: -; CDR3nt: TGCGCCAGCAGACACACAGGGGACCCACAGAGGAACACTGAAGCTTTCTTT; CDR3aa: CASRHTGDPQRNTEAFF
len: 14; d_gene: TRBD1; j_gene: TRBJ1-5; v_gene: TRBV5-1; abundance: -; CDR3nt: TGCGCCAGCAGCCCCGGGACAGGGACTCAGCCCCAGCATTTT; CDR3aa: CASSPGTGTQPQHF
len: 14; d_gene: -; j_gene: TRBJ2-5; v_gene: TRBV7-2; abundance: -; CDR3nt: TGTGCCAGCAGCCCACGGACTATCGCTGAGACCCAGTACTTC; CDR3aa: CASSPRTIAETQYF
len: 16; d_gene: -; j_gene: TRBJ2-1; v_gene: TRBV4-1; abundance: -; CDR3nt: TGCGCCAGCAGCCAAGATAGGACAACTGGGGCGGATGAGCAGTTCTTC; CDR3aa: CASSQDRTTGADEQFF
len: 15; d_gene: -; j_gene: TRBJ1-3; v_gene: TRBV3-1/TRBV3-2; abundance: -; CDR3nt: TGTGCCAGCAGCCAAGGACAGGACTCTGGAAACACCATATATTTT; CDR3aa: CASSQGQDSGNTIYF
len: 14; d_gene: -; j_gene: TRBJ2-1; v_gene: TRBV11-2; abundance: -; CDR3nt: TGTGCCAGCAGCTTAGCGGGAGATTACAATGAGCAGTTCTTC; CDR3aa: CASSLAGDYNEQFF
len: 15; d_gene: -; j_gene: TRBJ1-4; v_gene: TRBV5-1; abundance: -; CDR3nt: TGCGCCAGCAGCCTTTCAGGGTCAACTAATGAAAAACTGTTTTTT; CDR3aa: CASSLSGSTNEKLFF
len: 14; d_gene: -; j_gene: TRBJ2-7; v_gene: TRBV6-6; abundance: -; CDR3nt: TGTGCCAGCAGTACTTGGGGGGGGCGCAACGAGCAGTACTTC; CDR3aa: CASSTWGGRNEQYF
len: 17; d_gene: -; j_gene: TRBJ1-6; v_gene: TRBV27; abundance: -; CDR3nt: TGTGCCAGCAGTTTAAGCAGGTCAAGCTCCTATAATTCACCCCTCCACTTT; CDR3aa: CASSLSRSSSYNSPLHF
len: 15; d_gene: -; j_gene: TRBJ2-3; v_gene: TRBV24-1; abundance: -; CDR3nt: TGTGCCACCAGTGATTTTCTAGCGAACACAGATACGCAGTATTTT; CDR3aa: CATSDFLANTDTQYF
len: 14; d_gene: -; j_gene: TRBJ2-3; v_gene: TRBV6-5; abundance: -; CDR3nt: TGTGCCAGCAGTCTCGACTGGCGCACAGATACGCAGTATTTT; CDR3aa: CASSLDWRTDTQYF
len: 16; d_gene: -; j_gene: TRBJ1-5; v_gene: TRBV28; abundance: -; CDR3nt: TGTGCCAGCACAACCCGCGTCAGGTCCAAAAATCAGCCCCAGCATTTT; CDR3aa: CASTTRVRSKNQPQHF
len: 15; d_gene: TRBD2; j_gene: TRBJ2-3; v_gene: TRBV7-7; abundance: -; CDR3nt: TGTGCCAGCAGCTTTAGCAGCGGGGAGGGCAATACGCAGTATTTT; CDR3aa: CASSFSSGEGNTQYF
len: 18; d_gene: TRBD1; j_gene: TRBJ1-4; v_gene: TRBV3-1/TRBV3-2; abundance: few; CDR3nt: TGTGCCAGCAGCCAAGATGTGTGGGACAGGGGGCGGCGAGAAAAACTGTTTTTT; CDR3aa: CASSQDVWDRGRREKLFF
len: 13; d_gene: -; j_gene: TRBJ1-2; v_gene: TRBV5-4; abundance: -; CDR3nt: TGTGCCAGCAGCTTTATGGCACACTATGGCTACACCTTC; CDR3aa: CASSFMAHYGYTF
len: 16; d_gene: -; j_gene: TRBJ1-1; v_gene: TRBV6-5; abundance: once; CDR3nt: TGTGCCAGCAGTTACGGTCGGACCGGAGGGGACACTGAAGCTTTCTTT; CDR3aa: CASSYGRTGGDTEAFF
len: 17; d_gene: TRBD2; j_gene: TRBJ2-1; v_gene: TRBV7-2; abundance: -; CDR3nt: TGTGCCAGCAGCTTGACCCGGACTAGCGGGGGGAACAATGAGCAGTTCTTC; CDR3aa: CASSLTRTSGGNNEQFF
len: 15; d_gene: TRBD1; j_gene: TRBJ1-2; v_gene: TRBV3-1/TRBV3-2; abundance: few; CDR3nt: TGTGCCAGCAGCCCTGTAACCGACAGGGCCTATGGCTACACCTTC; CDR3aa: CASSPVTDRAYGYTF
len: 12; d_gene: -; j_gene: TRBJ1-6; v_gene: TRBV4-1; abundance: -; CDR3nt: TGCGCCAGCAGCCAAGACGATTCACCCCTCCACTTT; CDR3aa: CASSQDDSPLHF
len: 16; d_gene: -; j_gene: TRBJ2-2; v_gene: TRBV19; abundance: once; CDR3nt: TGTGCCAGTAGTATCCTGGGCTTCCCGAACACCGGGGAGCTGTTTTTT; CDR3aa: CASSILGFPNTGELFF
len: 12; d_gene: -; j_gene: TRBJ1-5; v_gene: TRBV19; abundance: few; CDR3nt: TGTGCCAGTAGTAAAAGAGGACAGCCCCAGCATTTT; CDR3aa: CASSKRGQPQHF
len: 17; d_gene: TRBD2; j_gene: TRBJ2-7; v_gene: TRBV7-2; abundance: -; CDR3nt: TGTGCCAGCAGCTTAGGGGGGGGGAAACACTCTTCCTACGAGCAGTACTTC; CDR3aa: CASSLGGGKHSSYEQYF
len: 18; d_gene: TRBD1; j_gene: TRBJ1-4; v_gene: TRBV4-1; abundance: -; CDR3nt: TGCGCCAGCAGCCAGCTCCCATGGACAGGGGCAACTAATGAAAAACTGTTTTTT; CDR3aa: CASSQLPWTGATNEKLFF
len: 12; d_gene: -; j_gene: TRBJ2-5; v_gene: TRBV2; abundance: few; CDR3nt: TGTGCCAGCAGTGCCGCGGGAGAGACCCAGTACTTC; CDR3aa: CASSAAGETQYF
len: 14; d_gene: TRBD1; j_gene: TRBJ1-5; v_gene: TRBV7-8; abundance: -; CDR3nt: TGTGCCAGCAGCTACGGGACAGCAGATCAGCCCCAGCATTTT; CDR3aa: CASSYGTADQPQHF